This TCR beta chain was sequenced in a study of PD-L1 blockade in urothelial cancer. Overall study: Around 2014 therapy began: atezolizumab 1,200 mg intravenously every 3 weeks. Patients had undergone 0 to 3 prior chemotherapy regimens.

There are 12 residues in the CDR3. Per germline, CDR1 LNHDA and CDR2 SQIVND (reference sequence). The V end lost 4 bases, the J end lost 10 bases, and 10 bases lay between the germline ends. Sequencing used immunoSEQ multiplex PCR; TCRdb keeps in-frame clones, though not all of them. The repertoire holds some 110,000 clones, with about 89% as singletons. The time point: peripheral blood 6 weeks after treatment start. Sequencing used PBMCs, obtained around atezolizumab (anti-PD-L1) treatment. This receptor was identified in a man aged 55 to 70 with urothelial cancer. The rearrangement uses TRBV19 and TRBJ2-2, with no clear D. CDR3 sequence: CASSKPEPELFF. CDR3 nucleotides: TGTGCCAGTAGTAAACCGGAGCCGGAGCTGTTTTTT.